This TCR beta chain was identified during a study of T cell responses to AZD1222 COVID-19 vaccine. General study points: Reportedly, nearly half the spike-specific TCRs target unmutated variant regions.

This clone is a singleton in its sample. Antigen unknown. The repertoire was sequenced with immunoSEQ multiplex PCR; TCRdb's copy has only in-frame clones and lacks some. The sample yields over 85,000 clones, around 90% seen once. The V segment lost 5 bases and the J segment 2 bases; nucleotides outside the gene matches: 6. This CDR3 has 14 amino acids. Germline-derived CDR1 and CDR2 are ENHRY and SYGVKD. Second doses at about 4 or about 12 weeks were pooled. The material sequenced was peripheral blood, taken 28 days after the second AZD1222 dose. The clonotype originates from an adult who received the AZD1222 COVID-19 vaccine. The V and J genes are TRBV10-3 and TRBJ2-7, with 7 bases that match TRBD2. The CDR3 DNA sequence: TGTGCCATCAGTAGCGGGGTAGGGCCCTACGAGCAGTACTTC. It translates to CAISSGVGPYEQYF.